These T cell receptor beta chains were read from a single sample in a study of cytomegalovirus exposure and HLA in healthy donors. Assay: immunoSEQ multiplex PCR; the TCRdb copy retains only in-frame clones and omits some. The data hold about 180,000 clones, with around 79% observed a single time. The sequenced material came from PBMCs. Every receptor here comes from a man in his forties in good health and CMV-seropositive. The CDR3 runs from the conserved cysteine through the conserved F or W. The D gene is left open where the match is weak. Clone sizes are given selectively: once, few, many, or a class where the clone is expanded.

v_gene,d_gene,abundance,j_gene,CDR3aa,CDR3nt
TRBV29-1,TRBD2,.,TRBJ2-5,CSVEVLAGGPPGETQYF,TGCAGCGTTGAAGTCCTAGCGGGAGGGCCACCGGGGGAGACCCAGTACTTC
TRBV19,TRBD2,once,TRBJ2-5,CASSMGGVAETQYF,TGTGCCAGTAGTATGGGAGGGGTTGCCGAGACCCAGTACTTC
TRBV11-3,TRBD2,.,TRBJ2-2,CASSLGLAVKLNTGELFF,TGTGCCAGCAGCTTAGGACTAGCGGTCAAATTAAACACCGGGGAGCTGTTTTTT
TRBV27,.,.,TRBJ2-2,CASSMEGAGTGELFF,TGTGCCAGCAGTATGGAGGGGGCTGGCACCGGGGAGCTGTTTTTT
TRBV6-1,.,.,TRBJ2-3,CASSDYQASTDTQYF,TGTGCCAGCAGTGATTACCAAGCTAGCACAGATACGCAGTATTTT
TRBV29-1,TRBD1,.,TRBJ2-7,CSVEDPDRGDEQYF,TGCAGCGTTGAAGACCCCGACAGGGGCGACGAGCAGTACTTC
TRBV30,TRBD2,.,TRBJ2-1,CAWSGTSGGAYNEQFF,TGTGCCTGGAGCGGGACTAGCGGGGGGGCCTACAATGAGCAGTTCTTC
TRBV11-3,.,.,TRBJ2-5,CASSLDLAEETQYF,TGTGCCAGCAGCTTAGACTTGGCAGAAGAGACCCAGTACTTC
TRBV28,.,.,TRBJ2-5,CASSTPQGETQYF,TGTGCCAGCAGTACCCCCCAGGGGGAGACCCAGTACTTC
TRBV5-1,.,.,TRBJ2-7,CASSPEGENLREQYF,TGCGCCAGCAGCCCGGAAGGAGAGAACCTACGGGAGCAGTACTTC
TRBV28,TRBD1,few,TRBJ2-7,CASSPPPGTGIPLEQYF,TGTGCCAGCAGTCCCCCCCCCGGGACAGGAATCCCCCTCGAGCAGTACTTC
TRBV29-1,.,.,TRBJ2-7,CSVGTVNYEQYF,TGCAGCGTTGGGACAGTCAACTACGAGCAGTACTTC
TRBV10-2,TRBD1,.,TRBJ1-1,CASSDGTGGHTEAFF,TGCGCCAGCAGTGACGGGACAGGGGGACATACTGAAGCTTTCTTT
TRBV28,TRBD1,.,TRBJ1-5,CASSFHQGADGNQPQHF,TGTGCCAGCAGTTTTCATCAGGGGGCAGATGGCAATCAGCCCCAGCATTTT
TRBV30,TRBD1,.,TRBJ2-5,CAWSVDRGQETQYF,TGTGCCTGGAGTGTCGACAGGGGGCAAGAGACCCAGTACTTC
TRBV5-1,TRBD2,.,TRBJ2-3,CASGNLAGGPDTQYF,TGCGCCAGCGGCAACTTAGCGGGAGGGCCAGATACGCAGTATTTT
TRBV2,.,.,TRBJ2-5,CASSEARVGWRVGGETQYF,TGTGCCAGCAGTGAAGCTCGTGTAGGATGGAGGGTCGGCGGGGAGACCCAGTACTTC
TRBV7-9,TRBD2,.,TRBJ2-7,CASSLATGLAGYEQYF,TGTGCCAGCAGCTTAGCAACGGGACTAGCGGGCTACGAGCAGTACTTC
TRBV5-1,TRBD2,few,TRBJ2-3,CASSGALAGRTDTQYF,TGCGCCAGCAGCGGGGCTTTAGCGGGACGCACAGATACGCAGTATTTT
TRBV19,.,.,TRBJ1-1,CASRTRYYTEAFF,TGTGCCAGTAGGACACGTTATTACACTGAAGCTTTCTTT
TRBV27,.,.,TRBJ2-7,CASSPSHRVPYEQYF,TGTGCCAGCAGTCCGAGCCACAGGGTCCCCTACGAGCAGTACTTC
TRBV28,TRBD1,once,TRBJ1-4,CASSLWGQINEKLFF,TGTGCCAGCAGTTTATGGGGACAGATTAATGAAAAACTGTTTTTT
TRBV5-4,.,.,TRBJ2-4,CASSWGENIQYF,TGTGCCAGCAGTTGGGGGGAAAACATTCAGTACTTC
TRBV9,.,.,TRBJ2-5,CASSVVGAGETQYF,TGTGCCAGCAGCGTAGTGGGGGCTGGGGAGACCCAGTACTTC
TRBV5-1,.,.,TRBJ2-7,CASSLGQSGHEQYF,TGCGCCAGCAGCTTGGGACAGTCCGGACACGAGCAGTACTTC
TRBV11-2,TRBD1,.,TRBJ1-1,CASSLAARTGGGLAFF,TGTGCCAGCAGCTTAGCGGCACGGACAGGGGGCGGCCTGGCTTTCTTT
TRBV11-3,.,.,TRBJ2-5,CASSLGSMQAYQETQYF,TGTGCCAGCAGCTTAGGTTCGATGCAGGCGTACCAAGAGACCCAGTACTTC
TRBV18,.,.,TRBJ2-5,CASSTGRVRETQYF,TGTGCCAGCTCAACGGGAAGAGTCCGGGAGACCCAGTACTTC
TRBV18,.,.,TRBJ2-7,CASSPGYEQYF,TGTGCCAGCTCACCCGGTTACGAGCAGTACTTC
TRBV7-8,.,once,TRBJ1-2,CASSLVQSQEDGYTF,TGTGCCAGCAGCTTAGTTCAGAGTCAGGAAGATGGCTACACCTTC
TRBV12-5,.,.,TRBJ2-7,CASGLGQGNEQYF,TGTGCTAGTGGTTTGGGCCAGGGTAACGAGCAGTACTTC
TRBV19,TRBD1,.,TRBJ1-2,CASTGQGVRGYTF,TGTGCCAGTACGGGACAGGGGGTACGAGGCTACACCTTC